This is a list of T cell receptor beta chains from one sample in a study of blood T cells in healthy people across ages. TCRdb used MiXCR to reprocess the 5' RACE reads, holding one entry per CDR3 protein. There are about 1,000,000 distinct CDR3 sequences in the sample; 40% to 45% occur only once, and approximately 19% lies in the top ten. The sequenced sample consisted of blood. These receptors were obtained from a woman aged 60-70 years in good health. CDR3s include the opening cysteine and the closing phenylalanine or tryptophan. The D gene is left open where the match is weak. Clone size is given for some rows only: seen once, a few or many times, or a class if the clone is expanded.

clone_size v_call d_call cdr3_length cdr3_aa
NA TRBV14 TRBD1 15 CASSPRTGQTYEQYF
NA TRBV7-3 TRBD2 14 CASSLAGGDDTQYF
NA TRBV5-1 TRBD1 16 CASSLDTGQATYEQYF
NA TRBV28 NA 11 CVSILGGEQYF
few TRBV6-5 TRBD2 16 CASSYMAGVGYNEQFF
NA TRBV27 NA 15 CASSPQQGISKILFF
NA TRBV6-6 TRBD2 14 CASSSRTSIYEQYF
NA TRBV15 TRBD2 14 CATSNLAGGDTQYF
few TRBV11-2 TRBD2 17 CASSFGTSGGRSYEQYF
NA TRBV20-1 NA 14 CSGTGLSYNSPLHF
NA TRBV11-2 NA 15 CASSLRQRISYEQYF
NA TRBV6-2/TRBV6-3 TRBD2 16 CASSYSGLAGEGTQYF
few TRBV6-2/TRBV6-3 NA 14 CASSYSGPGNEQFF
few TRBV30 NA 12 CAWSRTTYEQYF
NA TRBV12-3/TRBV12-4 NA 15 CASSFVTGFGSEQYF
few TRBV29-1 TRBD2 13 CSVGASGSNEQFF
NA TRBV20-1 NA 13 CSATPGQVYGYTF
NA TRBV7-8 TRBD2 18 CASSLRIAGGSYQETQYF
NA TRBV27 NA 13 CASPWGRAYEQYF
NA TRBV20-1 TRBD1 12 CSAKDRAYEQYF
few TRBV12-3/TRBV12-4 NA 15 CASSLITGPNEKLFF
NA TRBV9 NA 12 CASSVGGTEQYF
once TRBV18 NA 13 CASSPNKNYEQYF
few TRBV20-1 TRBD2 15 CSAHSGRGPQETQYF
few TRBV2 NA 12 CATGTPPGEQFF
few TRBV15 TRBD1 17 CATSRTLTGASTDTQYF
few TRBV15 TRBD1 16 CATSREDRGSTDTQYF
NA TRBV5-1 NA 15 CASSPWGVGQETQYF
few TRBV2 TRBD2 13 CASSAEREGEQFF
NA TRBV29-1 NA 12 CSVAGIHNEQFF
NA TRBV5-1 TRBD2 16 CASSLAVSGSTGELFF
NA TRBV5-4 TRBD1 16 CASSPRQGKAKNIQYF
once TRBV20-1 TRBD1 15 CSAPGQGNSNQPQHF
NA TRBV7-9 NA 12 CASRLFSGPLHF
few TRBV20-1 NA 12 CSAGPARQTQYF
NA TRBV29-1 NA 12 CSVRPYYNEQFF
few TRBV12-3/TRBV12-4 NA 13 CASSLSSNEKLFF
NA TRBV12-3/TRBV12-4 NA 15 CASRSGRGALDEQFF
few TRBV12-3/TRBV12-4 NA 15 CASSLGAGGGDTQYF
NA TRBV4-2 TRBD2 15 CASSTRTSGIYEQYF
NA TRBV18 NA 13 CASSPASVNEQFF
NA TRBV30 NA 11 CAWSIGSPLHF
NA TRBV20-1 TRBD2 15 CSATRGGRGDNEQFF